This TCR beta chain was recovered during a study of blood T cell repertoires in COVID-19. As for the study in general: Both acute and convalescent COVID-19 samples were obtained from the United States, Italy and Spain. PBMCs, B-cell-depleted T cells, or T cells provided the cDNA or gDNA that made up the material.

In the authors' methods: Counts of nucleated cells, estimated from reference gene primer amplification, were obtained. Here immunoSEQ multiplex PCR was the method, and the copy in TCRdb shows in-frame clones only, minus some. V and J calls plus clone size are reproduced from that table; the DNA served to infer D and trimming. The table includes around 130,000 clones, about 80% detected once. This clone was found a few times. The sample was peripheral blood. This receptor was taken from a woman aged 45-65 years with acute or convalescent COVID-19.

This chain's CDR3 is CASSLDRDYNSPLHF. CDR3 coding DNA: TGTGCCAGCAGCCTGGACAGGGACTATAATTCACCCCTCCACTTT. This rearrangement joins TRBV7-3 to TRBJ1-6; 8 nucleotides line up with TRBD1. The CDR3 contains 15 residues. Germline V gene lookup returns CDR1 SGHTA and CDR2 FQGTGA. V trimming: 5 bases; J trimming: 3 bases; junction bases outside the gene matches: 3.